The 20 T cell receptor beta chains given below trace back to one sample, sequenced in a study of blood T cell repertoires in COVID-19. TCRdb's copy holds only in-frame clones and misses some; the assay was immunoSEQ multiplex PCR. The sample lists over 200,000 clones, approximately 91% occurring once. The sample taken for sequencing was peripheral blood. The origin of the receptors is a person under 35 with COVID-19, enrolled during active disease.

The chain combines TRBV7-2 with TRBJ2-7; D unclear. The CDR3 covers 16 residues. V was cut by 1 base and J by 0 bases, with 13 bases left in between. CDR1 SGHTA and CDR2 FQGNSA come from the germline V gene. The CDR3 protein is CASSLVGTRHSYEQYF. CDR3 nucleotide sequence: TGTGCCAGCAGCTTAGTGGGCACCAGACACTCCTACGAGCAGTACTTC.

This rearrangement joins TRBV25-1 to TRBJ1-5; D not resolved. Germline values: CDR1 MGHDK, CDR2 SYGVNS. V lost 2 bases to trimming and J lost 0 bases, with 8 bases between them. The CDR3 consists of 15 residues. CDR3 DNA sequence: TGTGCCAGCAGTGAAGAGGCGGATAGCAATCAGCCCCAGCATTTT. It is translated as CASSEEADSNQPQHF. The whole variable domain, filled in from reference TRBV25-1 and TRBJ1-5, reads EADIYQTPRYLVIGTGKKITLECSQTMGHDKMYWYQQDPGMELHLIHYSYGVNSTEKGDLSSESTVSRIRTEHFPLTLESARPSHTSQYLCASSEEADSNQPQHFGDGTRLSIL.

The J gene is TRBJ1-6, the V gene TRBV7-9, with TRBD1 matching 8 bases. V gave up 5 bases and J gave up 9 bases; unmatched junction bases: 3. The CDR3 contains 13 residues. CDR1 is SEHNR and CDR2 is FQNEAQ in the germline V gene (reference sequence). The CDR3 bases are TGTGCCAGCAGCACGACAGGGGTTTCACCCCTCCACTTT. This sequence encodes CASSTTGVSPLHF.

This chain connects TRBV7-9 to TRBJ2-5; 8 bases line up with TRBD1. V lost 0 bases and J lost 4; bases outside the gene matches: 7. Per the germline V gene, CDR1 is SEHNR and CDR2 is FQNEAQ (reference sequence). The CDR3 extends over 16 amino acids. The CDR3 reads CASSLAGTGRAETQYF. CDR3 nucleotides: TGTGCCAGCAGCTTAGCAGGGACAGGTAGAGCAGAGACCCAGTACTTC.

This chain joins TRBV7-2 and TRBJ1-5; D remains ambiguous. Trimming left V 1 base short and J 0 bases short, with 7 bases between. Germline assignment: CDR1 SGHTA and CDR2 FQGNSA. The CDR3 is made up of 15 amino acids. For the CDR3, the DNA is TGTGCCAGCAGCTTAGGCAGTGATAGCAATCAGCCCCAGCATTTT. It yields the protein CASSLGSDSNQPQHF.

The V gene is TRBV6-5, the J gene TRBJ2-5; 8 nucleotides align to TRBD2. V dropped 9 bases and J dropped 1; count of bases not matched to a gene: 7. Germline CDR1 reads MNHEY; CDR2 reads SVGAGI. The CDR3 runs 14 residues. As DNA, the CDR3 is TGTGCCAGTCGACTAGCGAGACGCCAAGAGACCCAGTACTTC. Protein sequence: CASRLARRQETQYF.

This clone has a single count. The chain links TRBV7-9 to TRBJ2-4; D remains unclear. Germline V gene sequence: CDR1 SEHNR, CDR2 FQNEAQ (reference sequence). The CDR3 spans 12 residues. The germline V and J ends were trimmed by 2 bases and 5 bases, with 4 bases remaining between them. The CDR3 nucleotides are TGTGCCAGCAGCTTACAGGAAAACATTCAGTACTTC. Amino acid sequence: CASSLQENIQYF.

The chain recombines TRBV5-1 with TRBJ2-7; D gene ambiguous. V was clipped by 0 bases and J by 6 bases, with 13 bases between them. The CDR3 is 14 residues long. Germline V lookup: CDR1 SGHRS, CDR2 YFSETQ. This CDR3 reads CASSLGLDFLEQYF. The CDR3 coding sequence is TGCGCCAGCAGCTTGGGACTGGATTTTCTCGAGCAGTACTTC. The whole variable domain, filled in from reference TRBV5-1 and TRBJ2-7, reads KAGVTQTPRYLIKTRGQQVTLSCSPISGHRSVSWYQQTPGQGLQFLFEYFSETQRNKGNFPGRFSGRQFSNSRSEMNVSTLELGDSALYLCASSLGLDFLEQYFGPGTRLTVT.

This sequence joins TRBV27 and TRBJ1-2; tentatively, D is TRBD1 (6 bases). Germline CDR1 and CDR2: MNHEY and SMNVEV (reference sequence). The length of the CDR3 is 13 residues. V lost 7 bases, J lost 4 bases, and 13 bases lay in between. CDR3 in amino acids: CASTDRLGYGYTF. The DNA of the CDR3 is TGTGCCAGCACCGACAGGTTGGGCTATGGCTACACCTTC.

This chain uses TRBV27 with TRBJ2-5; D not certain. Deletions cut 0 bases from V and 8 bases from J, with 10 bases between. CDR1 is MNHEY and CDR2 is SMNVEV in the germline V gene (reference sequence). CDR3 length: 13 residues. The CDR3 is CASSLSTLSTQYF. CDR3 DNA sequence: TGTGCCAGCAGTTTATCTACCCTTAGTACCCAGTACTTC.

This chain's CDR3 is CASSPDTGILYEQYF. CDR3 coding DNA: TGTGCCAGCAGCCCCGACACAGGGATCCTCTACGAGCAGTACTTC. This chain connects TRBV28 to TRBJ2-7, with a possible D match to TRBD1 (6 bases). CDR3 length equals 15 residues. Germline CDR1 MDHEN, CDR2 SYDVKM. V lost 6 bases to trimming and J lost 3 bases, with 18 bases between them. The entire variable domain, with the rest obtained from reference TRBV28 and TRBJ2-7, is as follows: DVKVTQSSRYLVKRTGEKVFLECVQDMDHENMFWYRQDPGLGLRLIYFSYDVKMKEKGDIPEGYSVSREKKERFSLILESASTNQTSMYLCASSPDTGILYEQYFGPGTRLTVT.

The chain has TRBV7-6 and TRBJ2-2; D is possibly TRBD1 (6 bases). Trimming removed 5 bases at V and 6 bases at J, with 16 bases between. This CDR3 region has 15 residues. Germline CDR1 and CDR2: SGHVS and FNYEAQ. The CDR3 sequence is CASSGRDTPPGELFF. The CDR3 bases are TGTGCCAGCAGCGGACGGGACACCCCGCCCGGGGAGCTGTTTTTT.

V and J are TRBV2 and TRBJ1-2; D may be TRBD1 (5 bases). The germline V gene encodes CDR1 SNHLY and CDR2 FYNNEI. The CDR3 covers 11 residues. V lost 11 bases and J lost 4, with 11 bases in between. DNA of the CDR3: TGTGCCGGAGATGACAGCTATGGCTACACCTTC. This translates into CAGDDSYGYTF.

The V call is TRBV14, the J call TRBJ2-1; 8 bases fit TRBD2. Germline trimming cut 3 bases from V and 2 bases from J; bases unmatched to any gene: 6. There are 16 residues in the CDR3. The germline V gene encodes CDR1 SGHDN and CDR2 FVKESK. CDR3 coding DNA: TGTGCCAGCAGCCACCAGCGGGAGAAGGCCTACAATGAGCAGTTCTTC. It codes for CASSHQREKAYNEQFF.

The chain employs TRBV6-6 and TRBJ2-5; 7 positions agree with TRBD1. The CDR3 is 16 amino acids. V trimming: 2 bases; J trimming: 5 bases; junction bases outside the gene matches: 11. Germline V gene sequence: CDR1 MNHNY, CDR2 SVGAGI (reference sequence). CDR3 sequence: CASSYGGQGEGETQYF. In DNA form, the CDR3 reads TGTGCCAGCAGTTACGGGGGCCAGGGGGAAGGGGAGACCCAGTACTTC.

The chain is built from TRBV21-1 and TRBJ2-7; TRBD2 was called by the table and not checked on the DNA. TRBV21-1 counts as a pseudogene. CDR3 size: 16 residues. The CDR3 here is CASTVNTSGRSYEQYF. In nucleotides, the CDR3 is TGTGCCAGCACCGTGAACACTAGCGGGAGGTCCTACGAGCAGTACTTC.

This chain links TRBV29-1 with TRBJ1-2, with 8 nucleotides matching TRBD1. The V segment lost 4 bases and the J segment 5 bases; nucleotides outside the gene matches: 6. The CDR3 sequence is 13 residues long. Germline V gives CDR1 SQVTM, CDR2 ANQGSEA. The CDR3 protein is CSVVQGGLYGYTF. In DNA, the CDR3 is TGCAGCGTTGTACAGGGGGGGCTTTATGGCTACACCTTC.

The chain is built from TRBV20-1 and TRBJ2-2; D uncertain. This CDR3 contains 11 residues. Germline V gene data show CDR1 as DFQATT and CDR2 as SNEGSKA (reference sequence). V lost 5 bases to trimming and J lost 7 bases, with 8 bases between them. The CDR3 nucleotides are TGCAGTGCTGCGATGGTCGGGGAGCTGTTTTTT. It codes for CSAAMVGELFF.

This clone showed up just a few times. This chain uses TRBV3-1 (or the pseudogene TRBV3-2) with TRBJ1-2; a possible D gene is TRBD1 (5 bases). V was shortened by 1 base and J by 4 bases, with 7 bases between the two germline ends. CDR1 is LGHDT and CDR2 is YNNKEL in the germline V gene (reference sequence). The CDR3 totals 13 residues. This CDR3 is CASSQVTGYGYTF. Here the CDR3 DNA reads TGTGCCAGCAGCCAAGTAACAGGCTATGGCTACACCTTC.

The rearrangement uses TRBV18 and TRBJ1-2; D ambiguous. The germline V gene has CDR1 KGHSH and CDR2 LQKENI. V lost 3 bases and J lost 5, with 10 bases in between. The CDR3 sequence is 13 residues long. The chain's CDR3 is CASSPSGGYGYTF. For the CDR3, the DNA is TGTGCCAGCTCACCTTCGGGAGGTTATGGCTACACCTTC. Based on the CDR3 plus reference TRBV18 and TRBJ1-2, the full variable domain is NAGVMQNPRHLVRRRGQEARLRCSPMKGHSHVYWYRQLPEEGLKFMVYLQKENIIDESGMPKERFSAEFPKEGPSILRIQQVVRGDSAAYFCASSPSGGYGYTFGSGTRLTVV.